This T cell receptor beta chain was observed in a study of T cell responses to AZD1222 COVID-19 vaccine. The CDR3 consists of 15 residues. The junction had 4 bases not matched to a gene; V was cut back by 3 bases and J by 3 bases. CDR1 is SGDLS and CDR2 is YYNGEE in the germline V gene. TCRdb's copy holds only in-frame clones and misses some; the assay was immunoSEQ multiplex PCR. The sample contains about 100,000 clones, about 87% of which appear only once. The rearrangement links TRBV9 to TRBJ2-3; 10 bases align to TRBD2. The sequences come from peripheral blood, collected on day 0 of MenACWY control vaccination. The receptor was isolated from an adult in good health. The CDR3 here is CASSGAGGPTDTQYF. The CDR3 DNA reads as TGTGCCAGCAGCGGAGCGGGAGGGCCGACAGATACGCAGTATTTT. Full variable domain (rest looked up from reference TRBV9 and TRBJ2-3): DSGVTQTPKHLITATGQRVTLRCSPRSGDLSVYWYQQSLDQGLQFLIQYYNGEERAKGNILERFSAQQFPDLHSELNLSSLELGDSALYFCASSGAGGPTDTQYFGPGTRLTVL.